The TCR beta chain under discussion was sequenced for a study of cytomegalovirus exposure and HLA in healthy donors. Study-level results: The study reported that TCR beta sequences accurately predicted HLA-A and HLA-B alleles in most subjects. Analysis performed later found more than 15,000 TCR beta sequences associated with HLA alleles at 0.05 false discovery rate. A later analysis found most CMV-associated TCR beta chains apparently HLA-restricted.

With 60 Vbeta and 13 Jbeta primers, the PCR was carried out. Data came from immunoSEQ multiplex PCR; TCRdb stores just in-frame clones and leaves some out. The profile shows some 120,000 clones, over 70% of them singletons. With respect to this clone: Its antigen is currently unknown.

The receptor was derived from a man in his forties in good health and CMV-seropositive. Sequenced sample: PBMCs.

CDR3 in amino acids: CASTKTGRNQPQHF. CDR3 DNA: TGTGCCAGCACGAAGACAGGACGCAATCAGCCCCAGCATTTT. This rearrangement joins TRBV2 to TRBJ1-5, with a weak D call TRBD1 (6 bases). Per germline, CDR1 SNHLY and CDR2 FYNNEI. CDR3 length equals 14 residues. V was pared by 7 bases and J by 2 bases, with 12 bases between. Using reference TRBV2 and TRBJ1-5 for the parts outside the CDR3, the full variable domain is EPEVTQTPSHQVTQMGQEVILRCVPISNHLYFYWYRQILGQKVEFLVSFYNNEISEKSEIFDDQFSVERPDGSNFTLKIRSTKLEDSAMYFCASTKTGRNQPQHFGDGTRLSIL.